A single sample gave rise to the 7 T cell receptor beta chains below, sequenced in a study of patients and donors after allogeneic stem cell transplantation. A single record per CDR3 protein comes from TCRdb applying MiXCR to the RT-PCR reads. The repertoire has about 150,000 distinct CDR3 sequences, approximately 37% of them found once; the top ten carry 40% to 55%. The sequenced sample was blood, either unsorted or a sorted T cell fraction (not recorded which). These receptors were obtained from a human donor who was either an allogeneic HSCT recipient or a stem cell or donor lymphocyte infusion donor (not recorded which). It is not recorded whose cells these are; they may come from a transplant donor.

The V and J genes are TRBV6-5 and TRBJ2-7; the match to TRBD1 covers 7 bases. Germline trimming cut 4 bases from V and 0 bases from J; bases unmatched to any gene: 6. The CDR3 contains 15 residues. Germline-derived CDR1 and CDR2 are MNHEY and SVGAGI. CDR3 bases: TGTGCCAGCAGTTGGGCACGGGACAGCTCCTACGAGCAGTACTTC. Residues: CASSWARDSSYEQYF.

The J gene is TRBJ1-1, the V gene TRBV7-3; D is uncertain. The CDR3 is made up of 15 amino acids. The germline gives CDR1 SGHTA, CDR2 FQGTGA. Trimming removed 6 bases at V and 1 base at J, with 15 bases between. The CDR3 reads CASSSDPPGNTEAFF. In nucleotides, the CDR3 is TGTGCCAGCAGTTCCGACCCCCCGGGGAACACTGAAGCTTTCTTT.

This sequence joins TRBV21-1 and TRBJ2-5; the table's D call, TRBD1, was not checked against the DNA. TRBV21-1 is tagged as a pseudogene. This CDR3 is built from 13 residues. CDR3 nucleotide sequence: TGTGCCAGCAGCACCGGACAGCAAGAGACCCAGTACTTC. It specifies CASSTGQQETQYF.

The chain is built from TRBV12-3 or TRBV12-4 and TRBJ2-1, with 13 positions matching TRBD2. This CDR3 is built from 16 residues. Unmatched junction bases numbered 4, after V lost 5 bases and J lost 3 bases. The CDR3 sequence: CASSGTSGDLYNEQFF. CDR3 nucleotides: TGTGCCAGCAGTGGGACTAGCGGGGACCTCTACAATGAGCAGTTCTTC.

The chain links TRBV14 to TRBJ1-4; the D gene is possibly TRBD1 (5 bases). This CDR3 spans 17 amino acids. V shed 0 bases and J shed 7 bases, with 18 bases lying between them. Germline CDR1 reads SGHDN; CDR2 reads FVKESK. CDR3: CASSQDPASRRGEKLFF. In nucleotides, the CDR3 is TGTGCCAGCAGCCAAGACCCCGCCTCCCGAAGGGGTGAAAAACTGTTTTTT.

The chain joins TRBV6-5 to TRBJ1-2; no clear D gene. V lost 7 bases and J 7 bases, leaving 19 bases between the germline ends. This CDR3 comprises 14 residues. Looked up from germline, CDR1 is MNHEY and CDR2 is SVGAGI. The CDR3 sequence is CASTPGREPFGYTF. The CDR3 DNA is TGTGCCAGCACCCCTGGCCGGGAGCCCTTTGGCTACACCTTC.

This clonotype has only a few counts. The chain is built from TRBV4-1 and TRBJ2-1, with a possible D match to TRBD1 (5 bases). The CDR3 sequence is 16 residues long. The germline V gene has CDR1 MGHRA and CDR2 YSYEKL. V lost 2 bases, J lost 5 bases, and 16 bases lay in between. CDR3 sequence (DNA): TGCGCCAGCAGCCAACGAATGGAAGGGGCTGACAATGAGCAGTTCTTC. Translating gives CASSQRMEGADNEQFF.